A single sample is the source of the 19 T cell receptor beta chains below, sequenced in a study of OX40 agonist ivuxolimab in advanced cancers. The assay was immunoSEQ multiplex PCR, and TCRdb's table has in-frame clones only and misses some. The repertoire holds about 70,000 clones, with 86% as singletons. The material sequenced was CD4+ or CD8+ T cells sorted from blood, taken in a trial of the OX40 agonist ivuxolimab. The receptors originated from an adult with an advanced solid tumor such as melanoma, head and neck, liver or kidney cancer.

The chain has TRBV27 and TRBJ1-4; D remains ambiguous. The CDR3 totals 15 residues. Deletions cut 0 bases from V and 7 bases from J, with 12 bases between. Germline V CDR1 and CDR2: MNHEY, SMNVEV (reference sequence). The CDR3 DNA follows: TGTGCCAGCAGTTTATCTCCCAGGCGGGGTGAAAAACTGTTTTTT. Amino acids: CASSLSPRRGEKLFF.

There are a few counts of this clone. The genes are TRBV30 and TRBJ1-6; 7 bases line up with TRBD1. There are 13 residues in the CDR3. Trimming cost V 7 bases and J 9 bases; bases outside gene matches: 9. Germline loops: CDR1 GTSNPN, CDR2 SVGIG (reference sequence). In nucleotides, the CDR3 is TGTGCCTCGAACCGACAGGGTGCTTCACCCCTCCACTTT. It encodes CASNRQGASPLHF.

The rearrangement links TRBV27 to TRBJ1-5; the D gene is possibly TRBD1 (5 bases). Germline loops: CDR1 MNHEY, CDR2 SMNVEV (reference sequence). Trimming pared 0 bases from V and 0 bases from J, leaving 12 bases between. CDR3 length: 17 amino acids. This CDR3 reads CASSLSQGGHSNQPQHF. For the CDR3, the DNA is TGTGCCAGCAGTTTATCGCAGGGCGGCCATAGCAATCAGCCCCAGCATTTT.

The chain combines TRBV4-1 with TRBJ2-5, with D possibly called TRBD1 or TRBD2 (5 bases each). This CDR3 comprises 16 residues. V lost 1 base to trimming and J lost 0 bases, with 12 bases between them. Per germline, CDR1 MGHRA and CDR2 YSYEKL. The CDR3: CASSQGSGTHQETQYF. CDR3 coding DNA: TGCGCCAGCAGCCAAGGATCCGGGACGCACCAAGAGACCCAGTACTTC.

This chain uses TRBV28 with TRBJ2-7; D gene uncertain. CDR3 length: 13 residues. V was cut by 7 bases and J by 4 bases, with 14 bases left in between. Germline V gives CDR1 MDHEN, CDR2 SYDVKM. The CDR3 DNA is TGTGCCAGCAAACCCGGACCCCCATACGAGCAGTACTTC. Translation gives CASKPGPPYEQYF.

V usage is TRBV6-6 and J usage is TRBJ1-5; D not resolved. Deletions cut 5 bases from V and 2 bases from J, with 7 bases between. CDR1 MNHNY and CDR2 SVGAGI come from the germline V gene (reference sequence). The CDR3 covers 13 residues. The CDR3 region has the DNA TGTGCCAGCAGTCAGGAGGGCAATCAGCCCCAGCATTTT. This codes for CASSQEGNQPQHF.

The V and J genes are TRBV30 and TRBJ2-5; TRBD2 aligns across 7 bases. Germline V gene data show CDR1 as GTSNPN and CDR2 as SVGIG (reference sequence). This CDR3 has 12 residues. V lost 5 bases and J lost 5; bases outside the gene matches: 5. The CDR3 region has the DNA TGTGCCTGGGGACTAGTCACGGAGACCCAGTACTTC. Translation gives CAWGLVTETQYF.

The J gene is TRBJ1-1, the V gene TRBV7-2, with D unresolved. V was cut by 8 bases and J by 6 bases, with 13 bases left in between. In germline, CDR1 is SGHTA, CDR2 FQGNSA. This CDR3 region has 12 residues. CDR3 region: CASGLFAAEAFF. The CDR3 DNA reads TGTGCCAGCGGCCTCTTTGCGGCTGAAGCTTTCTTT.

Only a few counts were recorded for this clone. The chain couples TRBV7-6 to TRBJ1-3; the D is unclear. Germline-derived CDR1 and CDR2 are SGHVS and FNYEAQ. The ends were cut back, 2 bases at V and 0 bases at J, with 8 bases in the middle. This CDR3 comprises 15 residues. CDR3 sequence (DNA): TGTGCCAGCAGCTTACCGTGGAGCTCTGGAAACACCATATATTTT. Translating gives CASSLPWSSGNTIYF.

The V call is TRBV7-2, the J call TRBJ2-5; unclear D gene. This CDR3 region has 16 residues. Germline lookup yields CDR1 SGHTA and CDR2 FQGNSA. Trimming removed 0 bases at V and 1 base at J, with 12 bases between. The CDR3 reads CASSLARLPIQETQYF. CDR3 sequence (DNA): TGTGCCAGCAGCTTAGCTCGGCTGCCTATCCAAGAGACCCAGTACTTC.

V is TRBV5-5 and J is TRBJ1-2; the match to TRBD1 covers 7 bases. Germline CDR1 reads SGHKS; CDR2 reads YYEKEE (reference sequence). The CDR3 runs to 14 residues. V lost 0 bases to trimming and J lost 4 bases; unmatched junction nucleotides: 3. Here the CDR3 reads CASSLAGTVYGYTF. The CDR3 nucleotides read TGTGCCAGCAGCTTGGCCGGGACAGTCTATGGCTACACCTTC.

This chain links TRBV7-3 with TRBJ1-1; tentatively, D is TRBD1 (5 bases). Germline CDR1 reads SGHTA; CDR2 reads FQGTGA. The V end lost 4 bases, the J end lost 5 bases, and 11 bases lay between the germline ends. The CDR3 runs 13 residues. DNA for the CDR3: TGTGCCAGCAGCTCGAGGGGTGGGACTGAAGCTTTCTTT. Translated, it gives CASSSRGGTEAFF.

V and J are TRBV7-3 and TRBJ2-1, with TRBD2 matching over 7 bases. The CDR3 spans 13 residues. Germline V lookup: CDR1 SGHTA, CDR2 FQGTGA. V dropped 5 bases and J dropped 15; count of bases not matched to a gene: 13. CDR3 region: CASSRTSAPPLFF. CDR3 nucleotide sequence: TGTGCCAGCAGCCGTACTAGCGCACCTCCCCTGTTCTTC.

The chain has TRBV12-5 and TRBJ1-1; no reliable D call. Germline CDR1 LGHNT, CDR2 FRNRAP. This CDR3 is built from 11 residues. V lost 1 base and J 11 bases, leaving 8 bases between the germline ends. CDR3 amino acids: CASGLATGAFF. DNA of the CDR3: TGTGCTAGTGGTTTGGCGACCGGGGCTTTCTTT.

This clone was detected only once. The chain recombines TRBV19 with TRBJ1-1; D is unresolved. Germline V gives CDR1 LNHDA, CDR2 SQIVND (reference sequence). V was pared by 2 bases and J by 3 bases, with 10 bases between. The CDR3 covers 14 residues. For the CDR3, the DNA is TGTGCCAGTAGTATAAACCGTGGGGACACTGAAGCTTTCTTT. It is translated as CASSINRGDTEAFF.

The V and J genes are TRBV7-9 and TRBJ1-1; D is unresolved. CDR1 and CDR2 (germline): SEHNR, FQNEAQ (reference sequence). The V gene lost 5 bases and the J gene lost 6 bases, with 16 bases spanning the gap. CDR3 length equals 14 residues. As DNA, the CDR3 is TGTGCCAGCAGCCTACTATTTGCCGCCTCTGAAGCTTTCTTT. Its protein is CASSLLFAASEAFF.

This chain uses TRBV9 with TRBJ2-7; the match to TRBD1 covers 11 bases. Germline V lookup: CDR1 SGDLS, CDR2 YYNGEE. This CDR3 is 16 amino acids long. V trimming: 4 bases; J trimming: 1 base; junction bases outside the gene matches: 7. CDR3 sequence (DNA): TGTGCCAGCAGCCTGGCCGGGACAGGGGGGTCCTACGAGCAGTACTTC. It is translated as CASSLAGTGGSYEQYF.

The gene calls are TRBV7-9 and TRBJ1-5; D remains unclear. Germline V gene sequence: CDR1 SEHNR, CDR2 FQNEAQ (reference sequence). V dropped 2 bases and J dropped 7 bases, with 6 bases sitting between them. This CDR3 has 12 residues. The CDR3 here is CASSLWEQPQHF. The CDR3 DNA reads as TGTGCCAGCAGCTTATGGGAACAGCCCCAGCATTTT.

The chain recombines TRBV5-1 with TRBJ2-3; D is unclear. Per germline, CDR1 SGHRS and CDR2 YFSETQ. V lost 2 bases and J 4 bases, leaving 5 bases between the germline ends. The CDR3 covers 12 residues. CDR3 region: CASSLPADTQYF. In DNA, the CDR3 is TGCGCCAGCAGCTTACCCGCAGATACGCAGTATTTT. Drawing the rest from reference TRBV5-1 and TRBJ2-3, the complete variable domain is KAGVTQTPRYLIKTRGQQVTLSCSPISGHRSVSWYQQTPGQGLQFLFEYFSETQRNKGNFPGRFSGRQFSNSRSEMNVSTLELGDSALYLCASSLPADTQYFGPGTRLTVL.